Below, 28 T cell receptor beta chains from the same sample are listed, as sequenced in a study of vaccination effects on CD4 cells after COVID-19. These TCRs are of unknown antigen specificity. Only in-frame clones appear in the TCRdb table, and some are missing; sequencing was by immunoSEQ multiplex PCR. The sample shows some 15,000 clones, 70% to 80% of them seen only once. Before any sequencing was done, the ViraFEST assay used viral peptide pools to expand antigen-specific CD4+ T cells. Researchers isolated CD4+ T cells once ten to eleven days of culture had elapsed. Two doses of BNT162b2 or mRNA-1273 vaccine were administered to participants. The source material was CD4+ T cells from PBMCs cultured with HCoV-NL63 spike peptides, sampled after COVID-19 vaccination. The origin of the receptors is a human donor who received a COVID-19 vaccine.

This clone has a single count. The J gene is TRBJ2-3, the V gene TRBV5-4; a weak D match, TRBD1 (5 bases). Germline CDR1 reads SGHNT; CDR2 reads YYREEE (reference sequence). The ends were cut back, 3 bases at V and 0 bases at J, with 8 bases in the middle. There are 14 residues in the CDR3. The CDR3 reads CASSWGGSTDTQYF. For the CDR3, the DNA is TGTGCCAGCAGCTGGGGCGGAAGCACAGATACGCAGTATTTT.

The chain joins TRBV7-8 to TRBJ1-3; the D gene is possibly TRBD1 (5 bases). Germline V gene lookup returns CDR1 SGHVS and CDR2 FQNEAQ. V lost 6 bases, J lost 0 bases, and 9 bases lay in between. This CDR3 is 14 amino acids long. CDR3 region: CASRDSISGNTIYF. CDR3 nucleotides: TGTGCCAGCAGAGACAGTATCTCTGGAAACACCATATATTTT.

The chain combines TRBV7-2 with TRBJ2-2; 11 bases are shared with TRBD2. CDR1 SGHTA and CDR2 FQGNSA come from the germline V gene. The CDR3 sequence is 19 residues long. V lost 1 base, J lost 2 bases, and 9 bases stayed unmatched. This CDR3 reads CASSLGALAGAKNTGELFF. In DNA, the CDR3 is TGTGCCAGCAGCTTAGGGGCACTAGCGGGGGCCAAAAACACCGGGGAGCTGTTTTTT.

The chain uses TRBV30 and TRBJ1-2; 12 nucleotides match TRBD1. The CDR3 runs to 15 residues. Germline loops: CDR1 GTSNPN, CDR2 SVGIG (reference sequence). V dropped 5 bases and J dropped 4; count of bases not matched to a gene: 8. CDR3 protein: CAWELGTGGSYGYTF. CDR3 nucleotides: TGTGCCTGGGAACTTGGGACAGGGGGCAGCTATGGCTACACCTTC.

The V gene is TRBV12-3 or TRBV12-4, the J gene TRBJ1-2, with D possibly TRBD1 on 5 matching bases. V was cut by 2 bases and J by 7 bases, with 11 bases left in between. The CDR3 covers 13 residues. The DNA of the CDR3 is TGTGCCAGCAGTTTATCGTCCAGGGCTGGCTACACCTTC. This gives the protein CASSLSSRAGYTF.

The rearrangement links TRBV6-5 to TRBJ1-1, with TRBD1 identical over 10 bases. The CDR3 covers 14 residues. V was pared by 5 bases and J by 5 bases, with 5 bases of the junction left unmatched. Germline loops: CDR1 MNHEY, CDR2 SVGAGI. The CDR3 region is CASSNRDRGTEAFF. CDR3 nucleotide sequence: TGTGCCAGCAGTAACCGGGACAGGGGAACTGAAGCTTTCTTT.

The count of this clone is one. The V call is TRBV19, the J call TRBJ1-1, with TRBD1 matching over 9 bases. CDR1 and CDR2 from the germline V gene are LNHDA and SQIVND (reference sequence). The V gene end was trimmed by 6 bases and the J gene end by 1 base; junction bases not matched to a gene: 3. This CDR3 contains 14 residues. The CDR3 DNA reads TGTGCCAGTAGGACGGGACAGGGGAACACTGAAGCTTTCTTT. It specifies CASRTGQGNTEAFF.

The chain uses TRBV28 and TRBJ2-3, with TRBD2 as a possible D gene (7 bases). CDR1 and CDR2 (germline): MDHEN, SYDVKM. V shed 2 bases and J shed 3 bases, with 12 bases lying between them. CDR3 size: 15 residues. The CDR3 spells CASSLPGGGTDTQYF. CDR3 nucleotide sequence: TGTGCCAGCAGTTTACCGGGGGGCGGAACAGATACGCAGTATTTT.

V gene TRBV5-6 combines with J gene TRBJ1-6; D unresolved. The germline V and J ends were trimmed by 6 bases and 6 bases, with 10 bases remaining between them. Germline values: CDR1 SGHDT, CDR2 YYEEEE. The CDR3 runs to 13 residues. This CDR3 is CASNKDLNSPLHF. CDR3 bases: TGTGCCAGCAATAAGGACCTTAATTCACCCCTCCACTTT. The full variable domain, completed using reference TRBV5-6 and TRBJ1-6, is DAGVTQSPTHLIKTRGQQVTLRCSPKSGHDTVSWYQQALGQGPQFIFQYYEEEERQRGNFPDRFSGHQFPNYSSELNVNALLLGDSALYLCASNKDLNSPLHFGNGTRLTVT.

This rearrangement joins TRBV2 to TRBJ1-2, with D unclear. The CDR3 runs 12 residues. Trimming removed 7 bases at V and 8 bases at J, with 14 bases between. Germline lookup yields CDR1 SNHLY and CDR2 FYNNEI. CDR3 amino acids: CASTIQPQGYTF. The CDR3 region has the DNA TGTGCCAGCACGATACAGCCACAGGGCTACACCTTC.

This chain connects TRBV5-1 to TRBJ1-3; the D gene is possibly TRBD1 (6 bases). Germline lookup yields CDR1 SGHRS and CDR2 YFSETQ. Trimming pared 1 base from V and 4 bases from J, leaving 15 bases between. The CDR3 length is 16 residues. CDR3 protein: CASSLLQQGRGNTIYF. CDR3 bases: TGCGCCAGCAGCTTGCTCCAACAGGGTCGCGGAAACACCATATATTTT.

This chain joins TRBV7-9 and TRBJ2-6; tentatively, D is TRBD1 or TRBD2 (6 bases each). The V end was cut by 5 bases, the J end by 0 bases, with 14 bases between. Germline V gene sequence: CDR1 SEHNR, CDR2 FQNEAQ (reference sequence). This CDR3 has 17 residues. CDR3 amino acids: CASSPGGVVSGANVLTF. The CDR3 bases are TGTGCCAGCAGCCCCGGGGGCGTCGTCTCTGGGGCCAACGTCCTGACTTTC.

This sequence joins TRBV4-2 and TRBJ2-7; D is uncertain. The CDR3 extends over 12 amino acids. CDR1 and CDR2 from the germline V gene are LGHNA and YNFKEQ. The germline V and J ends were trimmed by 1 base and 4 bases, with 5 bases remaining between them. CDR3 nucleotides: TGTGCCAGCAGCCAAGCACCGTACGAGCAGTACTTC. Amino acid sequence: CASSQAPYEQYF.

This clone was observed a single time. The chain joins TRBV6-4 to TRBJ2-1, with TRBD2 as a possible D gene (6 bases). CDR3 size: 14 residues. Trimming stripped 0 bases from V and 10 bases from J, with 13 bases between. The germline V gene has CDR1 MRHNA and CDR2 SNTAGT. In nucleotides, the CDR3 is TGTGCCAGCAGTGACTCCAACCGGAGGGCCGAGCAGTTCTTC. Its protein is CASSDSNRRAEQFF.

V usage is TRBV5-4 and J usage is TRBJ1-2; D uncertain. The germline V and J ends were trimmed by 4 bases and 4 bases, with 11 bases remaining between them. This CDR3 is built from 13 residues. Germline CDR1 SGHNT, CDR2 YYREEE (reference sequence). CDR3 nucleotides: TGTGCCAGCAGCAAAACAGAGGGCTATGGCTACACCTTC. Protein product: CASSKTEGYGYTF.

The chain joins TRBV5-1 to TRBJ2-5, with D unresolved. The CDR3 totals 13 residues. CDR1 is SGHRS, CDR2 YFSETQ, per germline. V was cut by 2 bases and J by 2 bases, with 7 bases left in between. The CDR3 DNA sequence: TGCGCCAGCAGCTTTATCGGGCAAGAGACCCAGTACTTC. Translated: CASSFIGQETQYF. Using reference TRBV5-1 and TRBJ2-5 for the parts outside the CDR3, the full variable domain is KAGVTQTPRYLIKTRGQQVTLSCSPISGHRSVSWYQQTPGQGLQFLFEYFSETQRNKGNFPGRFSGRQFSNSRSEMNVSTLELGDSALYLCASSFIGQETQYFGPGTRLLVL.

The CDR3: CASSSHRQRSPLHF. In DNA form, the CDR3 reads TGTGCCAGCAGCTCGCATCGCCAGCGTTCACCCCTCCACTTT. The V call is TRBV7-2, the J call TRBJ1-6; D not certain. This CDR3 contains 14 residues. V shed 4 bases and J shed 9 bases, with 13 bases lying between them. Germline V gives CDR1 SGHTA, CDR2 FQGNSA.

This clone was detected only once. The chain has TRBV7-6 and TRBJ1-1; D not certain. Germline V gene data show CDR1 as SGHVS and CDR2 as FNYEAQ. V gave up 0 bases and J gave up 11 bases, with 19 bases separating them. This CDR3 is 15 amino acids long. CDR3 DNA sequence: TGTGCCAGCAGCTTAGCGAGTAGAGGGTCTACGGACGCTTTCTTT. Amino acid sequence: CASSLASRGSTDAFF. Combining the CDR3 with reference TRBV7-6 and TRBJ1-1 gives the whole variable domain GAGVSQSPRYKVTKRGQDVALRCDPISGHVSLYWYRQALGQGPEFLTYFNYEAQQDKSGLPNDRFSAERPEGSISTLTIQRTEQRDSAMYRCASSLASRGSTDAFFGQGTRLTVV.

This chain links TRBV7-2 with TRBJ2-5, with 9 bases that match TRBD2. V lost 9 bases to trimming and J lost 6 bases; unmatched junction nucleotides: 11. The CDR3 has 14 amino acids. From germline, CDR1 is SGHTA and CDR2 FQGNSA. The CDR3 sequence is CASSLAGRGKTQYF. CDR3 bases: TGTGCCAGTTCCCTAGCGGGGAGGGGGAAGACCCAGTACTTC.

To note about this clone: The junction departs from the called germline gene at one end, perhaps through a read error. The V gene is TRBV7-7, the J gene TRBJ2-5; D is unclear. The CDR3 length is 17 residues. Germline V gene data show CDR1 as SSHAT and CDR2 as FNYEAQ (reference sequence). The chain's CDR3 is CASSLGRVIRPQETQYF. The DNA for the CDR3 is TGTGCTAGCAGCTTAGGAAGGGTGATCCGGCCCCAAGAGACCCAGTACTTC.

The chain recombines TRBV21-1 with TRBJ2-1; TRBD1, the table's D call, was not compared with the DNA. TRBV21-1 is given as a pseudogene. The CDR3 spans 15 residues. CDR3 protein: CASSTRDRGYNEQFF. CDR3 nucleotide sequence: TGTGCCAGCAGCACACGCGACAGGGGCTACAATGAGCAGTTCTTC.

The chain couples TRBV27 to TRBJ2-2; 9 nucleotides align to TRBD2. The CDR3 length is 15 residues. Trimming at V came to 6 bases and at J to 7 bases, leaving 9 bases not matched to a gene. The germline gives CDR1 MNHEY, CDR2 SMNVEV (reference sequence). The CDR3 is CASSLSGRTNGELFF. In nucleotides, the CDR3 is TGTGCCAGCAGCCTTAGCGGGAGAACGAACGGGGAGCTGTTTTTT.

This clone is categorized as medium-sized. The CDR3 DNA reads TGTGCCAGCAGTTACGGGCTATCCTACGAGCAGTACTTC. This translates into CASSYGLSYEQYF. The rearrangement uses TRBV6-5 and TRBJ2-7, with no clear D. This CDR3 has 13 residues. The V gene lost 2 bases and the J gene lost 1 base, with 6 bases spanning the gap. Germline V lookup: CDR1 MNHEY, CDR2 SVGAGI.

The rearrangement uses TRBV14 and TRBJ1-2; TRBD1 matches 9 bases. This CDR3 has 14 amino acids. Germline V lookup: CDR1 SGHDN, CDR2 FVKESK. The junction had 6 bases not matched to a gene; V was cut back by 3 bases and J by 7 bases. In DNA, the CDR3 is TGTGCCAGCAGCCACAGGGACAGGGTCTTTGGCTACACCTTC. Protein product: CASSHRDRVFGYTF.

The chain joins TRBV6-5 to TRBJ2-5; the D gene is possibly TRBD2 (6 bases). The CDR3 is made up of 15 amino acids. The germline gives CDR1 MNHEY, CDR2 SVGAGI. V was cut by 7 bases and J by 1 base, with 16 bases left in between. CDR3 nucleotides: TGTGCCAGCATTTCCCTCGGGACTCTCCAAGAGACCCAGTACTTC. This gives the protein CASISLGTLQETQYF.

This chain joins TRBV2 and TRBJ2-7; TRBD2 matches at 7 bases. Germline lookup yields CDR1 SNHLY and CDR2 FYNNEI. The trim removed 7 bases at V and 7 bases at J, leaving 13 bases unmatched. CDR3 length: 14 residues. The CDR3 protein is CASTLRGSDVEQYF. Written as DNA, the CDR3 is TGTGCCAGCACCTTGCGGGGGTCCGATGTTGAGCAGTACTTC.

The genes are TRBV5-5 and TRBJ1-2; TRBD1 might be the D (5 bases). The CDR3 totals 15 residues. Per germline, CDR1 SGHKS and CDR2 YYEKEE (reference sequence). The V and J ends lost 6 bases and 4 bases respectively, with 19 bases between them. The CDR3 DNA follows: TGTGCCAGCACCCCTACCCCGGCCGGGGGCTATGGCTACACCTTC. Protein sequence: CASTPTPAGGYGYTF.

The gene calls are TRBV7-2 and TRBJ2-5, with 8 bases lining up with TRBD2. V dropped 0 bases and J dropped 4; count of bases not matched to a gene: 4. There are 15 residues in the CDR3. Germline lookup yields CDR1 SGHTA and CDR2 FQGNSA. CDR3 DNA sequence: TGTGCCAGCAGCTTAGCGCGGCTAGCGGGAGAGACCCAGTACTTC. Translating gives CASSLARLAGETQYF.